The present T cell receptor beta chain was sequenced within a study of human T cells and chemical hapten exposure. Study overall: The cohort included alopecia areata under or over 50% scalp, totalis and universalis.

Individual cDNA molecules (in the library) carried attached unique molecular identifiers. Original processing methods: Sample TCR counts, which ranged from roughly 20,000 to 690,600, had a median of about 100,000. TCRdb passed the RACE reads through MiXCR, listing each CDR3 protein once. The authors' filters were not applied to this entry. The sample comprises more than 70,000 distinct CDR3 sequences, roughly a tenth of which are singletons, and roughly 1% rests with the top ten. Stated time point: patch test 3, about 24 weeks after DPC sensitization. This sample's treatment: therapeutic diphenylcyclopropenone sensitization with weekly scalp DPC. The study drew its donors from alopecia patients who were 18 to 70 years old and suitable for DPC. Trimming removed 3 bases from V and 5 bases from J, with 16 bases in between. The CDR3 has 14 amino acids. CDR1 is DFQATT and CDR2 is SNEGSKA in the germline V gene (reference sequence).

The specimen comprised whole blood, sampled in connection with sensitization to the hapten diphenylcyclopropenone (DPC). The chain combines TRBV20-1 with TRBJ1-1; D is perhaps TRBD1 (6 bases). The TCR originated in a woman aged 25 to 39 with alopecia areata. Some clones in this sample may be carry-over from other donors' samples. The CDR3 protein is CSASLRQDLTEAFF. DNA for the CDR3: TGCAGTGCTAGCCTTAGACAGGACTTGACTGAAGCTTTCTTT.